This entry lists 25 T cell receptor beta chains sequenced from one sample in a study of response to subunit inactivated influenza vaccine. From the RT-PCR reads, TCRdb called clonotypes with MiXCR, one entry per CDR3 protein. The sample includes hundreds of thousands of distinct CDR3 sequences, around 8% of them seen just once. The specimen was PBMCs from blood, collected roughly 24 months after vaccination. All receptors come from a man in his fifties or sixties who received an inactivated influenza vaccine.

In its sample, this clonotype was seen a few times. This chain connects TRBV4-2 to TRBJ2-7, with TRBD1 identical over 7 bases. The V segment lost 1 base and the J segment 6 bases; nucleotides outside the gene matches: 9. CDR3 length equals 15 residues. Germline V CDR1 and CDR2: LGHNA, YNFKEQ. CDR3 in DNA: TGTGCCAGCAGCCAAGCCGCTGGACAGGTGGTCGAGCAGTACTTC. Translation gives CASSQAAGQVVEQYF.

The chain couples TRBV5-1 to TRBJ1-1; weak D call: TRBD1 (5 bases). The CDR3 runs to 15 residues. Per the germline V gene, CDR1 is SGHRS and CDR2 is YFSETQ. V lost 4 bases to trimming and J lost 0 bases, with 13 bases between them. CDR3 coding DNA: TGCGCCAGCAGCAACGCTCAGGGTATGAACACTGAAGCTTTCTTT. Protein product: CASSNAQGMNTEAFF.

This clonotype was found a few times. The CDR3 DNA is TGTGCCAGCAGCTCGTTGACAGGGTGGGGCTACACCTTC. Amino acids: CASSSLTGWGYTF. This sequence joins TRBV7-9 and TRBJ1-2, with TRBD1 matching 7 bases. The germline V gene has CDR1 SEHNR and CDR2 FQNEAQ (reference sequence). The trim removed 4 bases at V and 8 bases at J, leaving 7 bases unmatched. The CDR3 spans 13 residues. Full variable domain (outside the CDR3, taken from reference TRBV7-9 and TRBJ1-2): DTGVSQNPRHKITKRGQNVTFRCDPISEHNRLYWYRQTLGQGPEFLTYFQNEAQLEKSRLLSDRFSAERPKGSFSTLEIQRTEQGDSAMYLCASSSLTGWGYTFGSGTRLTVV.

The chain joins TRBV9 to TRBJ2-1; D possibly matches TRBD1 or TRBD2 (5 bases each). Germline V gives CDR1 SGDLS, CDR2 YYNGEE. Trimming pared 2 bases from V and 10 bases from J, leaving 19 bases between. CDR3 length equals 15 residues. DNA of the CDR3: TGTGCCAGCAGCGTTGGGGTTGGGGGACCTAGCGAGCAGTTCTTC. Residues: CASSVGVGGPSEQFF.

The chain employs TRBV6-1 and TRBJ2-1; tentative D call: TRBD1 (6 bases). CDR1 is MNHNS and CDR2 is SASEGT in the germline V gene. There are 15 residues in the CDR3. Trimming cost V 5 bases and J 4 bases, with 15 bases left between them. CDR3: CASSKIGTPYNEQFF. DNA for the CDR3: TGTGCCAGCAGTAAAATAGGGACACCTTACAATGAGCAGTTCTTC.

V gene TRBV11-2 combines with J gene TRBJ2-5, with D perhaps assigned TRBD1 or TRBD2 (5 bases each). Germline lookup yields CDR1 SGHAT and CDR2 FQNNGV. The CDR3 covers 16 residues. V lost 5 bases and J lost 2, with 18 bases in between. CDR3 sequence: CASSPLGSGAQETQYF. The CDR3 bases are TGTGCCAGCAGCCCCCTGGGATCCGGGGCACAAGAGACCCAGTACTTC.

The chain employs TRBV6-2 or TRBV6-3 and TRBJ2-5; D is perhaps TRBD1 (6 bases). The CDR3 is 15 residues long. CDR1 MNHEY and CDR2 SVGEGT come from the germline V gene. With 6 bases removed from V and 0 bases from J, the gap between germline ends came to 14 bases. CDR3 region: CASRIRDTNQETQYF. In DNA form, the CDR3 reads TGTGCCAGCAGAATCCGGGACACAAACCAAGAGACCCAGTACTTC.

This clonotype has a handful of counts. This chain uses TRBV11-2 with TRBJ2-2; tentative D call: TRBD1 (6 bases). V was clipped by 5 bases and J by 2 bases, with 15 bases between them. CDR3 length: 16 amino acids. Germline V gives CDR1 SGHAT, CDR2 FQNNGV. CDR3 in amino acids: CASSPGHRTNTGELFF. The CDR3 bases are TGTGCCAGCAGCCCGGGACACCGGACCAACACCGGGGAGCTGTTTTTT.

This clonotype was detected ten times or more. The J gene is TRBJ2-2, the V gene TRBV20-1; the match to TRBD1 covers 8 bases. From germline, CDR1 is DFQATT and CDR2 SNEGSKA (reference sequence). Germline trimming cut 3 bases from V and 6 bases from J; bases unmatched to any gene: 15. The CDR3 contains 17 residues. CDR3 in DNA: TGCAGTGCTAGCGGGAACCGGGCAGGGGGCTTCCCCGGGGAGCTGTTTTTT. Translated, it gives CSASGNRAGGFPGELFF.

This clonotype occurred many times. V and J are TRBV7-2 and TRBJ1-4, with no clear D. Germline V lookup: CDR1 SGHTA, CDR2 FQGNSA. The CDR3 totals 16 residues. Trimming pared 5 bases from V and 8 bases from J, leaving 21 bases between. The chain's CDR3 is CASSPGGAGLWEKLFF. The CDR3 DNA follows: TGTGCCAGCAGCCCAGGTGGCGCGGGGTTGTGGGAAAAACTGTTTTTT.

The chain has TRBV20-1 and TRBJ2-1; 11 nucleotides match TRBD2. With V trimmed by 7 bases and J by 8 bases, 13 bases remained unmatched. This CDR3 is built from 15 residues. Germline V lookup: CDR1 DFQATT, CDR2 SNEGSKA (reference sequence). The CDR3 reads CSGGGTSGGNHEQFF. In nucleotides, the CDR3 is TGCAGTGGGGGAGGGACTAGCGGAGGCAATCATGAGCAGTTCTTC.

In its sample, this clonotype was seen many times. The chain couples TRBV20-1 to TRBJ2-7, with D possibly TRBD2 on 7 matching bases. CDR1 and CDR2 (germline): DFQATT, SNEGSKA (reference sequence). This CDR3 is 13 amino acids long. V dropped 2 bases and J dropped 4 bases, with 12 bases sitting between them. CDR3 amino acids: CSARKRDKYEQYF. The CDR3 coding sequence is TGCAGTGCTAGAAAGCGGGACAAGTACGAGCAGTACTTC.

The table lists this clonotype with many counts. The rearrangement links TRBV5-1 to TRBJ2-7; D possibly corresponds to TRBD1 (5 bases). V lost 3 bases and J lost 2, with 12 bases in between. Germline lookup yields CDR1 SGHRS and CDR2 YFSETQ. This CDR3 spans 14 amino acids. The CDR3 reads CASSYSDSPYEQYF. CDR3 sequence (DNA): TGCGCCAGCAGCTACAGCGACAGTCCCTACGAGCAGTACTTC.

The V and J genes are TRBV14 and TRBJ2-1, with D perhaps TRBD1 (5 bases). In germline, CDR1 is SGHDN, CDR2 FVKESK. The ends were cut back, 0 bases at V and 7 bases at J, with 19 bases in the middle. The CDR3 has 17 amino acids. CDR3 coding DNA: TGTGCCAGCAGCCAAGATGTTGCGGATTTCGCAGGGAATGAGCAGTTCTTC. Translation: CASSQDVADFAGNEQFF.

V and J are TRBV6-2 or TRBV6-3 and TRBJ1-5, with D possibly TRBD1 on 6 matching bases. The ends were cut back, 4 bases at V and 6 bases at J, with 22 bases in the middle. There are 17 residues in the CDR3. The germline gives CDR1 MNHEY, CDR2 SVGEGT. CDR3 DNA: TGTGCCAGCAGTTCTTTCCGGGGACATAAAACGGGTCAGCCCCAGCATTTT. The encoded protein is CASSSFRGHKTGQPQHF.

This chain connects TRBV6-1 to TRBJ2-1, with D possibly being TRBD1 (5 bases). The CDR3 is 12 residues long. V lost 8 bases, J lost 9 bases, and 14 bases lay in between. Germline CDR1 reads MNHNS; CDR2 reads SASEGT. CDR3 DNA: TGTGCCAGCGCGTGGCAGGGTGGTGAGCAGTTCTTC. Translation gives CASAWQGGEQFF.

In this sample, this clonotype turned up a few times. The rearrangement links TRBV3-1 to TRBJ2-3; the D is unclear. Germline CDR1 reads LGHDT; CDR2 reads YNNKEL (reference sequence). This CDR3 has 12 residues. V lost 4 bases to trimming and J lost 7 bases, with 9 bases between them. In DNA form, the CDR3 reads TGTGCCAGCAGCCTGACTGAGTATACGCAGTATTTT. It yields the protein CASSLTEYTQYF.

This clonotype appeared a few times. This sequence joins TRBV5-1 and TRBJ2-5, with 7 bases aligning to TRBD1. CDR1 is SGHRS, CDR2 YFSETQ, per germline. The CDR3 runs 13 residues. The ends lost 3 bases at V and 4 bases at J; junction bases unmatched: 3. The CDR3 here is CASSWDSSETQYF. The CDR3 coding sequence is TGCGCCAGCAGCTGGGACAGTTCAGAGACCCAGTACTTC.

This clonotype appeared a few times. V usage is TRBV28 and J usage is TRBJ2-7; D unclear. Trimming took 9 bases from V and 4 from J, leaving 19 bases between them. The CDR3 totals 14 residues. Germline CDR1 reads MDHEN; CDR2 reads SYDVKM. In DNA, the CDR3 is TGTGCCAGTAACACTGACCCTACCGGGTACGAGCAGTACTTC. This gives the protein CASNTDPTGYEQYF.

The V gene is TRBV4-3, the J gene TRBJ1-2; 7 nucleotides match TRBD1. J lost 9 bases, V lost 4 bases, and 11 bases had no gene match. There are 14 residues in the CDR3. CDR1 and CDR2 (germline): LGHNA, YSLEER. This CDR3 is CASSPQTGLYSYTF. The CDR3 coding sequence is TGCGCCAGCAGCCCCCAGACAGGGCTTTATAGCTACACCTTC.

This clonotype was detected many times. V usage is TRBV12-3 or TRBV12-4 and J usage is TRBJ1-6; 7 nucleotides align to TRBD1. CDR3 size: 15 residues. The J segment lost 10 bases and the V segment lost 1 base, leaving 7 bases of the junction unmatched. Here the CDR3 reads CASSLGGGGDSPLHF. The CDR3 DNA is TGTGCCAGCAGTTTAGGGGGAGGGGGCGACTCACCCCTCCACTTT.

This clonotype turned up a few times. As DNA, the CDR3 is TGTGCCAGCAGTTACTCGGGCGGGAGCGGGGAGCTGTTTTTT. Protein: CASSYSGGSGELFF. The chain is built from TRBV6-2 or TRBV6-3 and TRBJ2-2, with 7 bases matching TRBD2. The CDR3 is 14 residues long. Trimming at V came to 0 bases and at J to 7 bases, leaving 2 bases not matched to a gene. Germline CDR1 reads MNHEY; CDR2 reads SVGEGT.

This clonotype has more than one count but fewer than ten. In nucleotides, the CDR3 is TGCAGCGCGACCGGGACTAGACTTGATACGCAGTATTTT. It translates to CSATGTRLDTQYF. This chain connects TRBV29-1 to TRBJ2-3, with 8 bases that match TRBD2. Per the germline V gene, CDR1 is SQVTM and CDR2 is ANQGSEA. After removal of 7 bases from V and 6 bases from J, the junction contained 9 bases not matched to a gene. CDR3 length: 13 amino acids.

V gene TRBV2 combines with J gene TRBJ2-7; D is uncertain. The V gene lost 3 bases and the J gene lost 7 bases, with 16 bases spanning the gap. Germline V gene lookup returns CDR1 SNHLY and CDR2 FYNNEI. The CDR3 is 14 amino acids. The CDR3 protein is CASSEWIDPKEQYF. The DNA of the CDR3 is TGTGCCAGCAGTGAGTGGATTGATCCAAAAGAGCAGTACTTC.

This clonotype has more than one count but fewer than ten. The genes are TRBV21-1 and TRBJ2-7; the table's TRBD1 call for D was not verified on the DNA. TRBV21-1 counts as a pseudogene. This CDR3 spans 15 amino acids. In DNA, the CDR3 is TGTGCCAGCGGCTCCGGGGACAGGGTCTCCTACGAGCAGTACTTC. Protein product: CASGSGDRVSYEQYF.